The rows below give T cell receptor beta chains drawn from one sample of a study of T cell responses to AZD1222 COVID-19 vaccine. Assay: immunoSEQ multiplex PCR; the TCRdb copy retains only in-frame clones and omits some. The table has 110,000 to 150,000 clones, just over 90% seen once. Specimen: peripheral blood, collected 28 days after the second AZD1222 dose. These receptors all come from an adult who received the AZD1222 COVID-19 vaccine. Each CDR3 is given with its conserved first and last residue. Each record gives: clone size, D gene, V gene, J gene, CDR3 protein, CDR3 DNA. A D gene is named only where the DNA matches it firmly. Only some rows state a clone size, as once, few, many or a class for expanded clones.

-	-	TRBV9	TRBJ1-3	CASSSRTSPGNTIYF	TGTGCCAGCAGCTCCCGGACATCCCCGGGAAACACCATATATTTT
-	-	TRBV9	TRBJ2-6	CASSLTGTSGANVLTF	TGTGCCAGCAGCTTAACAGGTACCTCTGGGGCCAACGTCCTGACTTTC
-	-	TRBV7-8	TRBJ2-5	CASSLEDYQETQYF	TGTGCCAGCAGCTTAGAGGATTACCAAGAGACCCAGTACTTC
-	-	TRBV2	TRBJ1-4	CASMSNTNEKLFF	TGTGCCAGCATGTCTAATACTAATGAAAAACTGTTTTTT
-	TRBD1	TRBV5-1	TRBJ1-2	CASSLQGERGYTF	TGCGCCAGCAGCTTACAGGGGGAGCGTGGCTACACCTTC
-	-	TRBV6-5	TRBJ1-1	CASTRDRAGTEAFF	TGTGCCAGCACCCGAGACAGAGCCGGCACTGAAGCTTTCTTT
-	-	TRBV21-1	TRBJ1-1	CASSKGEGNTEAFF	TGTGCCAGCAGCAAAGGCGAGGGGAACACTGAAGCTTTCTTT
-	-	TRBV6-5	TRBJ1-1	CASSYSRGLNTEAFF	TGTGCCAGCAGTTACTCGAGGGGCCTCAACACTGAAGCTTTCTTT
-	TRBD1	TRBV7-8	TRBJ1-1	CASSPYRGPQSEAFF	TGTGCCAGCAGCCCTTACAGGGGCCCCCAGTCGGAAGCTTTCTTT
few	-	TRBV2	TRBJ2-2	CASKLDTGELFF	TGTGCCAGCAAACTGGACACCGGGGAGCTGTTTTTT
-	-	TRBV24-1	TRBJ2-1	CATSDLGLGQFF	TGTGCCACCAGTGATTTGGGGTTAGGTCAGTTCTTC
-	-	TRBV19	TRBJ1-1	CASSLQAVGNTEAFF	TGTGCCAGTAGCCTTCAGGCGGTGGGGAACACTGAAGCTTTCTTT
-	-	TRBV9	TRBJ1-1	CASSVVRAAFF	TGTGCCAGCAGCGTAGTGCGGGCAGCTTTCTTT
once	-	TRBV5-1	TRBJ2-1	CASSLDPGEFEQFF	TGCGCCAGCAGCTTGGACCCGGGAGAGTTTGAGCAGTTCTTC
few	-	TRBV6-4	TRBJ2-3	CASSDLGTDTQYF	TGTGCCAGCAGTGACTTGGGTACAGATACGCAGTATTTT
-	TRBD1	TRBV6-6	TRBJ1-3	CASSFTAGGTGNTIYF	TGTGCCAGCAGTTTCACCGCAGGGGGCACTGGAAACACCATATATTTT
-	TRBD1	TRBV5-1	TRBJ2-2	CASSLVQGAGTGELFF	TGCGCCAGCAGCTTGGTGCAGGGGGCCGGCACCGGGGAGCTGTTTTTT
-	-	TRBV6-5	TRBJ1-3	CASSYLAQASGNTIYF	TGTGCCAGCAGTTACCTGGCGCAGGCCTCTGGAAACACCATATATTTT
-	TRBD1	TRBV6-1	TRBJ1-1	CASSEDWHVQTIGTGGGNTEAFF	TGTGCCAGCAGTGAAGATTGGCACGTTCAAACCATAGGCACAGGGGGAGGCAACACTGAAGCTTTCTTT
-	TRBD2	TRBV9	TRBJ2-1	CASSERDYANEQFF	TGTGCCAGCAGCGAGCGGGACTACGCCAATGAGCAGTTCTTC
once	-	TRBV5-1	TRBJ1-4	CASTQGGANEKLFF	TGCGCCAGCACCCAGGGAGGTGCTAATGAAAAACTGTTTTTT
-	-	TRBV18	TRBJ2-3	CASSPRVDQPQYF	TGTGCCAGCTCACCTAGGGTGGATCAGCCCCAGTATTTT
-	TRBD2	TRBV9	TRBJ2-1	CASSADGAGVIEQFF	TGTGCCAGCAGCGCCGACGGGGCGGGAGTGATTGAGCAGTTCTTC
-	TRBD2	TRBV5-5	TRBJ2-3	CASSSTGPSGRSDTQYF	TGTGCCAGCAGCTCGACTGGGCCTAGCGGGAGATCAGATACGCAGTATTTT
-	-	TRBV5-4	TRBJ2-1	CASSLWASEKQFF	TGTGCCAGCAGCTTGTGGGCTAGCGAGAAGCAGTTCTTC
-	TRBD2	TRBV7-3	TRBJ2-1	CASSVLGGSYNEQFF	TGTGCCAGCAGCGTTTTGGGGGGGTCCTACAATGAGCAGTTCTTC
once	-	TRBV7-2	TRBJ2-7	CASSSRVGSYEQYF	TGTGCCAGCAGCTCTAGGGTCGGGAGCTACGAGCAGTACTTC
-	TRBD1	TRBV7-9	TRBJ1-1	CASSKGQLNTEAFF	TGTGCCAGCAGCAAGGGACAGCTGAACACTGAAGCTTTCTTT
-	-	TRBV4-1	TRBJ1-1	CASSQDVGQATEAFF	TGCGCCAGCAGCCAAGATGTCGGGCAGGCCACTGAAGCTTTCTTT
-	-	TRBV20-1	TRBJ1-2	CSAREYGYTF	TGCAGTGCCCGCGAGTATGGCTACACCTTC
once	-	TRBV7-3	TRBJ2-6	CASSLGQGISGANVLTF	TGTGCCAGCAGCTTAGGGCAGGGCATCTCTGGGGCCAACGTCCTGACTTTC
-	-	TRBV19	TRBJ1-5	CASSSYGTPSNQPQHF	TGTGCCAGTAGCTCTTACGGGACACCCAGCAATCAGCCCCAGCATTTT